A single sample is the source of the 13 T cell receptor beta chains below, sequenced in a study of shared clonotypes between healthy human individuals. Profiling relied on immunoSEQ multiplex PCR, and the TCRdb table lists in-frame clones only, not all of them. The sample holds over 2 million clones; about 95% are singletons and the top ten take under 0.15%. The material sequenced was naive CD4+ T cells sorted from blood. Subset meaning: CD45RA+ positively selected. The receptors shown here come from a man between 18 and 29 years old in good health.

This chain joins TRBV7-8 and TRBJ1-6; D gene uncertain. Germline CDR1 reads SGHVS; CDR2 reads FQNEAQ. The CDR3 runs to 13 residues. V was trimmed by 0 bases and J by 10 bases, leaving 7 bases between them. CDR3 loop: CASSLARGSPLHF. In DNA, the CDR3 is TGTGCCAGCAGCTTAGCGCGAGGGTCACCCCTCCACTTT.

This chain connects TRBV7-2 to TRBJ2-1; no clear D. Looked up from germline, CDR1 is SGHTA and CDR2 is FQGNSA. V was cut by 5 bases and J by 7 bases, with 9 bases left in between. The length of the CDR3 is 12 residues. The CDR3: CASSPQVNEQFF. CDR3 sequence (DNA): TGTGCCAGCAGCCCCCAGGTTAATGAGCAGTTCTTC.

The chain combines TRBV6-5 with TRBJ1-2, with unresolved D. This CDR3 region has 14 residues. Germline assignment: CDR1 MNHEY and CDR2 SVGAGI. This CDR3 reads CAIGFGSANYGYTF. In nucleotides, the CDR3 is TGTGCAATCGGGTTTGGGAGTGCTAACTATGGCTACACCTTC.

CDR3 nucleotide sequence: TGTGCCAGCAGTAATTACTCGGACAGGGTATGGGAAAAACTGTTTTTT. It specifies CASSNYSDRVWEKLFF. V and J are TRBV28 and TRBJ1-4; 8 nucleotides match TRBD1. Germline V gene data show CDR1 as MDHEN and CDR2 as SYDVKM. The CDR3 is made up of 16 amino acids. J gave up 8 bases and V 5 bases, and 13 bases lay outside the gene matches.

Concerning this clone itself: Other nucleotide sequences in the sample specify the same CDR3. The chain uses TRBV7-2 and TRBJ2-1; D ambiguous. The germline gives CDR1 SGHTA, CDR2 FQGNSA. Trimming pared 3 bases from V and 3 bases from J, leaving 6 bases between. The CDR3 contains 13 residues. CDR3 amino acids: CASSLGSYNEQFF. The CDR3 DNA follows: TGTGCCAGCAGCTTGGGCAGCTACAATGAGCAGTTCTTC.

The rearrangement uses TRBV10-3 and TRBJ2-7, with TRBD1 identical over 7 bases. V trimming: 4 bases; J trimming: 0 bases; junction bases outside the gene matches: 6. The germline V gene has CDR1 ENHRY and CDR2 SYGVKD. The CDR3 sequence is 15 residues long. The CDR3 DNA reads TGTGCCATCAGTGCCGGACAGGCCCTCTCCTACGAGCAGTACTTC. Encoded protein: CAISAGQALSYEQYF.

This chain connects TRBV7-9 to TRBJ1-4, with a weak D call TRBD1 (6 bases). The CDR3 contains 18 residues. In germline, CDR1 is SEHNR, CDR2 FQNEAQ (reference sequence). Trimming shortened V by 5 bases and J by 7 bases, and 26 bases separated the two germline ends. CDR3 sequence (DNA): TGTGCCAGCAGCCCTCTCCCATCGGGGGGCCGTCGAAGTGAAAAACTGTTTTTT. This gives the protein CASSPLPSGGRRSEKLFF.

The V call is TRBV2, the J call TRBJ1-1; 10 nucleotides align to TRBD1. This CDR3 spans 14 amino acids. With 8 bases clipped from V and 6 bases from J, the junction kept 9 bases outside the gene matches. Looked up from germline, CDR1 is SNHLY and CDR2 is FYNNEI. The CDR3: CASGGDRGIPEAFF. The CDR3 nucleotides read TGTGCCAGCGGGGGGGACAGGGGTATCCCTGAAGCTTTCTTT.

The genes are TRBV5-4 and TRBJ2-1, with D hard to call. Germline CDR1 is SGHNT and CDR2 is YYREEE (reference sequence). The CDR3 runs to 16 residues. Trimming left V 0 bases short and J 4 bases short, with 14 bases between. In DNA, the CDR3 is TGTGCCAGCAGCTTGGGATCTTCCTCCCCTTACAATGAGCAGTTCTTC. Translating gives CASSLGSSSPYNEQFF.

The chain uses TRBV5-1 and TRBJ2-3; TRBD2 might be the D (5 bases). Germline V gene sequence: CDR1 SGHRS, CDR2 YFSETQ. V lost 4 bases and J lost 4, with 10 bases in between. The CDR3 is 13 residues long. The CDR3 nucleotides are TGCGCCAGCAGCGTTGGACTGTCAGATACGCAGTATTTT. This encodes CASSVGLSDTQYF.

With respect to this clone: This CDR3 is also generated by other DNA sequences in the sample. This chain connects TRBV19 to TRBJ1-5; 9 positions match TRBD1. CDR1 LNHDA and CDR2 SQIVND come from the germline V gene (reference sequence). The CDR3 sequence is 17 residues long. Trimming took 2 bases from V and 3 from J; bases not matched to a gene: 8. CDR3 sequence: CASSISGQGSINQPQHF. The CDR3 DNA is TGTGCCAGTAGTATATCCGGACAGGGGTCGATCAATCAGCCCCAGCATTTT.

The rearrangement links TRBV11-2 to TRBJ2-3; TRBD2 matches 9 bases. The CDR3 spans 18 residues. The J segment lost 3 bases and the V segment lost 3 bases, leaving 13 bases of the junction unmatched. The germline V gene encodes CDR1 SGHAT and CDR2 FQNNGV. CDR3 coding DNA: TGTGCCAGCAGCTTCCGCTACCTTAGCGGGAGAGGGACAGATACGCAGTATTTT. It translates to CASSFRYLSGRGTDTQYF.

This chain connects TRBV7-2 to TRBJ2-1, with 14 nucleotides matching TRBD2. From germline, CDR1 is SGHTA and CDR2 FQGNSA. The CDR3 loop spans 19 amino acids. Unmatched junction bases numbered 11, after V lost 4 bases and J lost 3 bases. This CDR3 is CASSSPAPGLAGDYNEQFF. CDR3 DNA: TGTGCCAGCAGCTCCCCGGCGCCGGGACTAGCGGGAGACTACAATGAGCAGTTCTTC.